The clone carrying this T cell receptor beta chain came up many times. Each CDR3 protein is one row after TCRdb ran MiXCR on the RT-PCR reads. This table has approximately 7,600 distinct CDR3 sequences, 9.5% to 13% appearing once. The entry originates in a study of patients and donors after allogeneic stem cell transplantation. CDR1 SGHTA and CDR2 FQGNSA come from the germline V gene. The germline V and J ends were trimmed by 5 bases and 4 bases, with 14 bases remaining between them. This CDR3 is 14 amino acids long. The source of this sequence is a human donor who was either an allogeneic HSCT recipient or a stem cell or donor lymphocyte infusion donor (not recorded which). It is not recorded whose cells these are; they may come from a transplant donor. Sequenced sample: blood, either unsorted or a sorted T cell fraction (not recorded which). The chain couples TRBV7-2 to TRBJ1-1; possibly TRBD1 for D (6 bases). CDR3 protein: CASSITGLTTEAFF. Written as DNA, the CDR3 is TGTGCCAGCAGCATTACAGGGTTGACCACTGAAGCTTTCTTT.